This TCR beta chain stems from a study of cytomegalovirus exposure and HLA in healthy donors. The PCR used 60 Vbeta and 13 Jbeta primers. Data came from immunoSEQ multiplex PCR; TCRdb stores just in-frame clones and leaves some out. Of 150,000 or so clones in the sample, roughly 84% were seen once. The germline V gene encodes CDR1 MNHEY and CDR2 SVGAGI. The CDR3 has 12 residues. Regarding the study as a whole: Altogether, about 160 TCR beta chains were recorded as cytomegalovirus-associated. Cytomegalovirus status was reportedly diagnosed by the classifier with high specificity and sensitivity. Among the sequence variants, a highly shared cluster was likely an artifact of sequencing. Earlier analysis found most TCR beta V segments productive about 90% or about 30% of the time.

In the case of this clone: The antigen is unknown. The junction departs from germline at one end; a sequencing error may be responsible.

The sequence came from a man aged 25 to 40 in good health and CMV-seronegative. Source material: PBMCs. The chain carries TRBV6-5 and TRBJ2-3, with D unclear. This chain's CDR3 is CACSPTGDTQYF. DNA for the CDR3: TGTGCCTGCAGCCCAACGGGAGATACGCAGTATTTT.